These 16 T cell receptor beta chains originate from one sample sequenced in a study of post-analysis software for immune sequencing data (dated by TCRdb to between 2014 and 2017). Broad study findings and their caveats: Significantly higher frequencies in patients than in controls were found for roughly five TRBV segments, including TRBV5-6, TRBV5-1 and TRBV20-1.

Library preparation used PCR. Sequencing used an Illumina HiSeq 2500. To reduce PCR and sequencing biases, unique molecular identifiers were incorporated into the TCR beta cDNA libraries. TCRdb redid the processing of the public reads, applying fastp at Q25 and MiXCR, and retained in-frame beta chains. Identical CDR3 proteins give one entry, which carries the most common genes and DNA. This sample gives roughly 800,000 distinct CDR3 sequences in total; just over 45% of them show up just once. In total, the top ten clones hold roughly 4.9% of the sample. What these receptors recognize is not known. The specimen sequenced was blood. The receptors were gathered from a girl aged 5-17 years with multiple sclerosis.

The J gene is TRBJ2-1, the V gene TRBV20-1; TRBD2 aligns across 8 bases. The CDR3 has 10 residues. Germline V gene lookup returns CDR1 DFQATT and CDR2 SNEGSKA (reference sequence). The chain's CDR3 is CRAGDNEQFF. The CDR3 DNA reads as TGCAGAGCGGGAGACAATGAGCAGTTCTTC.

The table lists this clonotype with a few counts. Written as DNA, the CDR3 is TGCGCCAGCAGCACCTTAGGACAGGGGATCTCTGGGGCCAACGTCCTGACTTTC. It specifies CASSTLGQGISGANVLTF. The chain uses TRBV5-1 and TRBJ2-6, with 9 bases that match TRBD1. V lost 4 bases, J lost 0 bases, and 8 bases stayed unmatched. Germline-derived CDR1 and CDR2 are SGHRS and YFSETQ. The CDR3 is made up of 18 amino acids.

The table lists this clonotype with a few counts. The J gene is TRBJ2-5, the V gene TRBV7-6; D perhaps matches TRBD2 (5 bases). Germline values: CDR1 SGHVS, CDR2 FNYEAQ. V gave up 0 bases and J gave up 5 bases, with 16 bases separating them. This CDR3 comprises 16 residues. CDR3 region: CASSLAWHATGETQYF. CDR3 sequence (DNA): TGTGCCAGCAGCTTAGCGTGGCACGCCACGGGGGAGACCCAGTACTTC. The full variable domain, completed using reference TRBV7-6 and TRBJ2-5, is GAGVSQSPRYKVTKRGQDVALRCDPISGHVSLYWYRQALGQGPEFLTYFNYEAQQDKSGLPNDRFSAERPEGSISTLTIQRTEQRDSAMYRCASSLAWHATGETQYFGPGTRLLVL.

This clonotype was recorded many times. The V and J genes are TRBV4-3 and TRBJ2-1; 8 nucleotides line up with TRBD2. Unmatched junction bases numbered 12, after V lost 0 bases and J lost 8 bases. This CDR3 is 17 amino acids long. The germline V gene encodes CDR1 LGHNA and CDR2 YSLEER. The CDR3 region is CASSQEVDGPGGDEQFF. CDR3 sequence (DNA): TGCGCCAGCAGCCAAGAAGTGGATGGTCCGGGGGGGGATGAGCAGTTCTTC.

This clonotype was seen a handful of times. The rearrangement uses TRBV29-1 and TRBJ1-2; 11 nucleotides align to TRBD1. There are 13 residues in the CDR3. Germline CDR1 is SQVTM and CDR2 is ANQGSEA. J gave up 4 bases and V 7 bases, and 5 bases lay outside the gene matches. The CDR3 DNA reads TGCAGCGCCAGGACAGGGGGCCCCTATGGCTACACCTTC. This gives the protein CSARTGGPYGYTF.

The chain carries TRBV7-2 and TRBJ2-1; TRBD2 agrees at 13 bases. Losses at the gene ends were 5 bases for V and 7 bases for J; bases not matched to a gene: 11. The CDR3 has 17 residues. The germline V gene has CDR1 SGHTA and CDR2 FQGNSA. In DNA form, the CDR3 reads TGTGCCAGCAGCCAGAGGACTGGGACTAGCGGGAAAAATGAGCAGTTCTTC. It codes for CASSQRTGTSGKNEQFF.

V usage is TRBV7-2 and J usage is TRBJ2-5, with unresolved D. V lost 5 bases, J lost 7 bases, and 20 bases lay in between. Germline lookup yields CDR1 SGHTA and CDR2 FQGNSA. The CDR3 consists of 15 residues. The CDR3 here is CASSPRQTPLGTQYF. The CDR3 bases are TGTGCCAGCAGCCCCCGCCAGACTCCTCTTGGGACCCAGTACTTC.

CDR3 sequence reads: CSGAYRDTGELFF. In DNA form, the CDR3 reads TGCAGCGGTGCCTACCGAGACACCGGGGAGCTGTTTTTT. J is TRBJ2-2 and V is TRBV29-1; unclear D gene. Germline V gives CDR1 SQVTM, CDR2 ANQGSEA. The CDR3 runs 13 residues. V was shortened by 7 bases and J by 3 bases, with 12 bases between the two germline ends.

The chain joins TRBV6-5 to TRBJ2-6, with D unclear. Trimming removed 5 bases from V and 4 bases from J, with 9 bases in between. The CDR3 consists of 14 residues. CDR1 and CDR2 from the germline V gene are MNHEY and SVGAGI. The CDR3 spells CASSLLAGANVLTF. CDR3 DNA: TGTGCCAGCAGTCTCCTCGCCGGGGCCAACGTCCTGACTTTC.

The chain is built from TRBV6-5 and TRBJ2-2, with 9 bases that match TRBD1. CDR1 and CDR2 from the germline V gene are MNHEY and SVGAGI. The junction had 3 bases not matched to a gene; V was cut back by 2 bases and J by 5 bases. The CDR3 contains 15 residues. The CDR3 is CASSYGTGRTGELFF. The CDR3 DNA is TGTGCCAGCAGTTACGGGACAGGGAGGACCGGGGAGCTGTTTTTT.

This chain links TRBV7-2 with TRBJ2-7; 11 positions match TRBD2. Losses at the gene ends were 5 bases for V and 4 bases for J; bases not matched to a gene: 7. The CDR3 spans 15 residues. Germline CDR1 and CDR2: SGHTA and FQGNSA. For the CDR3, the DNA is TGTGCCAGCAGCGCGCCGACTAGCGGGAAGTACGAGCAGTACTTC. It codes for CASSAPTSGKYEQYF.

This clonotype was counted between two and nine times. CDR3 nucleotides: TGTGCCAGCAGCTTAGTGGGACTAGCGGGAATCGGTAATGAGCAGTTCTTC. This translates into CASSLVGLAGIGNEQFF. This chain connects TRBV7-9 to TRBJ2-1; 13 nucleotides line up with TRBD2. CDR3 length: 17 residues. J lost 7 bases, V lost 1 base, and 7 bases had no gene match. The germline gives CDR1 SEHNR, CDR2 FQNEAQ (reference sequence).

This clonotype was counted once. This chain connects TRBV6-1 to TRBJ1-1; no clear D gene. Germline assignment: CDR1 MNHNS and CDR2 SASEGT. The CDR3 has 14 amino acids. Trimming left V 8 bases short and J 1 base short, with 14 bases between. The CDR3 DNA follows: TGTGCCAGCCGCATAGAGAGACCGAACACTGAAGCTTTCTTT. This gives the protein CASRIERPNTEAFF.

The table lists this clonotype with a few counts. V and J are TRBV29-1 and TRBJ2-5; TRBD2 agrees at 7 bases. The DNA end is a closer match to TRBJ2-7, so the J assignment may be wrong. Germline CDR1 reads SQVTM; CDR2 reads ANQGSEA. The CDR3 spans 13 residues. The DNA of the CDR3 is TGCAGCGTGGCCGGGGGGTTCCCCCTCGAGCAGTACTTC. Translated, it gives CSVAGGFPLEQYF.

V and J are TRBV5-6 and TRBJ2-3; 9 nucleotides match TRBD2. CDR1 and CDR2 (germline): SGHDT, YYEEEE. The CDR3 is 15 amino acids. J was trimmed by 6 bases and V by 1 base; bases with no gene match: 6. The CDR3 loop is CASSLSSGRWDTQYF. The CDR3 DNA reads TGTGCCAGCAGCTTGTCCAGCGGGAGGTGGGATACGCAGTATTTT.

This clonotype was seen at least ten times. The CDR3 nucleotides are TGTGCCAGCAGCGAGGGGACAGGGGGCGGAGAGACCCAGTACTTC. This encodes CASSEGTGGGETQYF. The chain carries TRBV9 and TRBJ2-5; 12 bases line up with TRBD1. This CDR3 contains 15 residues. Germline V lookup: CDR1 SGDLS, CDR2 YYNGEE. V dropped 3 bases and J dropped 4; count of bases not matched to a gene: 4.